This T cell receptor (beta chain) was profiled in a study of CD8 T cells in ankylosing spondylitis. This clonotype was seen a few times. Antigen unknown. Study-level findings and limits: CD8+ disease-linked clones were present at relatively low frequencies in blood. Matched synovial fluid from ankylosing spondylitis patients was reported to be enriched for disease-linked clones. Characteristic of ankylosing spondylitis blood, it appeared, was a TCR beta motif comprising fewer than 10 highly homologous variants.

V lost 7 bases and J lost 3; bases outside the gene matches: 7. Germline assignment: CDR1 DFQATT and CDR2 SNEGSKA (reference sequence). This CDR3 is 14 amino acids long. Quantitative 5'-RACE with molecular barcodes generated TCR beta libraries. TCRdb itself ran the 5' RACE reads through MiXCR, one entry per CDR3 protein. The sample carries fewer than 250,000 distinct CDR3 sequences, roughly 24% recorded once. Material for sequencing was blood, either unsorted or a sorted T cell fraction (not recorded which). This TCR came from a male donor with ankylosing spondylitis or in good health (not recorded which). The chain carries TRBV20-1 and TRBJ2-7; 12 nucleotides align to TRBD1. CDR3 protein: CSGGTGGGFYEQYF. The CDR3 DNA follows: TGCAGTGGTGGGACAGGGGGCGGTTTCTACGAGCAGTACTTC.